This T cell receptor beta chain appears in the sequencing data of a study of blood T cells in healthy people across ages. The CDR3 covers 13 residues. Germline CDR1 reads DFQATT; CDR2 reads SNEGSKA (reference sequence). Alongside a J-beta primer mix, a sample-barcoded 5' primer served in a second PCR lasting 7 to 11 cycles. A template-switch adaptor containing 12 random nucleotides labeled each cDNA molecule. In TCRdb, the 5' RACE reads were re-called with MiXCR into one record per CDR3 protein. Among 700,000 to 1,000,000 distinct CDR3 sequences, under 45% were seen once, and the ten largest hold around 21%.

Sequencing input: blood. The chain uses TRBV20-1 and TRBJ2-7; 8 bases fit TRBD2. The end of the DNA is better explained by TRBJ2-5, so the J call may be wrong. The TCR comes from a man aged 55 to 70 in good health. The CDR3 DNA is TGCAGTGCTAGCCCAGCGGGGGATGAGACCCAGTACTTC. It encodes CSASPAGDETQYF.